This T cell receptor beta chain derives from a study of beta chain features in type 1 diabetes. Study results and caveats: Over-representation of high TCR-expressing cells was a possible consequence of cDNA sequencing. VDJ junctions from type 1 diabetes patients carried fewer insertions and larger deletions.

The authors reverse transcribed all of the isolated RNA, so sequencing captured expressed TCRB transcripts. Profiled with immunoSEQ multiplex PCR; TCRdb holds only in-frame clones, not every one. This table holds 150,000 to 160,000 clones, around 10% found once. Populations isolated by sorting all had purity greater than 95%. Concerning this clone: As yet, its antigen is unknown.

The CDR3 consists of 16 residues. Germline CDR1 reads SQVTM; CDR2 reads ANQGSEA. Losses at the gene ends were 7 bases for V and 5 bases for J; bases not matched to a gene: 9. Material for sequencing was central memory CD4+ T cells from blood. This TCR was recovered from a young man in good health. The chain couples TRBV29-1 to TRBJ2-3; 16 bases map to TRBD2. The CDR3 spells CSAAGTSGRAGDTQYF. The CDR3 nucleotides read TGCAGCGCGGCCGGGACTAGCGGGAGGGCAGGAGATACGCAGTATTTT.